This record concerns one T cell receptor (beta chain) sequence. Antigen: not known. This CDR3 has 13 amino acids. Germline-derived CDR1 and CDR2 are GTSNPN and SVGIG (reference sequence). V lost 2 bases and J lost 5; bases outside the gene matches: 5. The entry originates in a study of cytomegalovirus exposure and HLA in healthy donors. Whole-study results and caveats: There were about 160 TCR beta chains listed as cytomegalovirus-associated.

Primers included in the PCR were 60 Vbeta and 13 Jbeta primers. Generated by immunoSEQ multiplex PCR, the TCRdb table keeps only in-frame clones and is missing some. The data show approximately 50,000 clones, around 62% seen once. What was sequenced was PBMCs. This sequence was found in a human donor in good health. V gene TRBV30 combines with J gene TRBJ1-2; the match to TRBD1 covers 7 bases. The CDR3 loop reads CAWSLTGLYGYTF. The DNA for the CDR3 is TGTGCCTGGAGTCTGACAGGGTTGTATGGCTACACCTTC.